The 16 T cell receptor beta chains in this list originate from one sample, sequenced in a study of chemoradiotherapy in HPV16-positive cancers. Clones were read by immunoSEQ multiplex PCR, and TCRdb kept only the in-frame ones, dropping some. The table has tens of thousands of clones, 86% seen once. Here the sequenced sample was blood, taken from a patient who underwent chemoradiotherapy. The receptors stem from a human donor with HPV-associated anogenital cancer.

This chain uses TRBV10-3 with TRBJ2-7; tentative D call: TRBD2 (5 bases). The germline V gene has CDR1 ENHRY and CDR2 SYGVKD. The V end was cut by 5 bases, the J end by 0 bases, with 11 bases between. This CDR3 contains 14 residues. This CDR3 is CAISPNGDSYEQYF. The CDR3, as DNA: TGTGCCATCAGTCCAAACGGGGACTCCTACGAGCAGTACTTC.

CDR3: CASSIRGDSGEQYF. DNA for the CDR3: TGTGCCAGTAGTATACGGGGCGATAGCGGCGAGCAGTACTTC. The genes are TRBV19 and TRBJ2-7; maybe TRBD2 (6 bases). The CDR3 contains 14 residues. V was trimmed by 2 bases and J by 6 bases, leaving 14 bases between them. Germline V lookup: CDR1 LNHDA, CDR2 SQIVND (reference sequence).

The V and J genes are TRBV11-2 and TRBJ2-1; 7 bases fit TRBD1. From germline, CDR1 is SGHAT and CDR2 FQNNGV. The CDR3 runs to 12 residues. V gave up 5 bases and J gave up 7 bases; unmatched junction bases: 2. The CDR3 loop reads CASSVQGNEQFF. CDR3 DNA: TGTGCCAGCAGCGTACAGGGGAATGAGCAGTTCTTC.

The chain is built from TRBV11-2 and TRBJ2-3; D uncertain. V shed 3 bases and J shed 6 bases, with 19 bases lying between them. The CDR3 covers 16 residues. CDR1 SGHAT and CDR2 FQNNGV come from the germline V gene. The CDR3 reads CASSFLPGPPGDTQYF. The CDR3 DNA is TGTGCCAGCAGCTTCCTTCCGGGTCCCCCTGGGGATACGCAGTATTTT.

The chain uses TRBV4-1 and TRBJ2-3; D gene uncertain. V lost 3 bases and J lost 1, with 8 bases in between. Per the germline V gene, CDR1 is MGHRA and CDR2 is YSYEKL. This CDR3 comprises 14 residues. CDR3 DNA sequence: TGCGCCAGCAGCCAGGGCAGTGGCACAGATACGCAGTATTTT. Its protein is CASSQGSGTDTQYF.

J is TRBJ1-1 and V is TRBV28; TRBD1 agrees at 7 bases. The CDR3 contains 16 residues. V dropped 5 bases and J dropped 3; count of bases not matched to a gene: 12. Germline-derived CDR1 and CDR2 are MDHEN and SYDVKM. The CDR3 region has the DNA TGTGCCAGCAGTCCTTGGACAGGTCTTCCATACACTGAAGCTTTCTTT. As protein: CASSPWTGLPYTEAFF.

V gene TRBV5-6 combines with J gene TRBJ1-1; D is ambiguous. CDR1 is SGHDT and CDR2 is YYEEEE in the germline V gene. The V end was cut by 3 bases, the J end by 2 bases, with 8 bases between. The CDR3 has 13 residues. The CDR3 region is CASSSTYNTEAFF. In nucleotides, the CDR3 is TGTGCCAGCAGCTCGACATATAACACTGAAGCTTTCTTT.

The chain combines TRBV4-1 with TRBJ2-7; tentatively, D is TRBD1 or TRBD2 (5 bases each). Trimming removed 1 base at V and 2 bases at J, with 24 bases between. This CDR3 has 19 residues. Germline CDR1 reads MGHRA; CDR2 reads YSYEKL. CDR3 sequence: CASSQVRGQSLGETYEQYF. Written as DNA, the CDR3 is TGCGCCAGCAGCCAAGTTAGAGGGCAGTCCCTGGGGGAAACCTACGAGCAGTACTTC.

The chain is built from TRBV11-2 and TRBJ1-1, with D uncertain. V was trimmed by 1 base and J by 0 bases, leaving 9 bases between them. The V gene's germline CDR1 is SGHAT and CDR2 FQNNGV. There are 15 residues in the CDR3. In DNA, the CDR3 is TGTGCCAGCAGCTTAGGAGGTGCTATGAACACTGAAGCTTTCTTT. It codes for CASSLGGAMNTEAFF.

The rearrangement uses TRBV28 and TRBJ1-6; D gene ambiguous. CDR1 MDHEN and CDR2 SYDVKM come from the germline V gene. There are 13 residues in the CDR3. V lost 5 bases, J lost 4 bases, and 6 bases lay in between. For the CDR3, the DNA is TGTGCCAGCAGTCCACAGTATAATTCACCCCTCCACTTT. Translation: CASSPQYNSPLHF. The complete variable domain, with remaining parts taken from reference TRBV28 and TRBJ1-6, reads DVKVTQSSRYLVKRTGEKVFLECVQDMDHENMFWYRQDPGLGLRLIYFSYDVKMKEKGDIPEGYSVSREKKERFSLILESASTNQTSMYLCASSPQYNSPLHFGNGTRLTVT.

The J gene is TRBJ2-7, the V gene TRBV29-1; 10 nucleotides align to TRBD1. Germline CDR1 SQVTM, CDR2 ANQGSEA. J gave up 10 bases and V 4 bases, and 10 bases lay outside the gene matches. CDR3 size: 13 residues. CDR3 coding DNA: TGCAGCGTTGGATGGACAGGGGGGGATCCTCAGTACTTC. Protein: CSVGWTGGDPQYF.

The chain links TRBV7-9 to TRBJ1-3; 10 nucleotides align to TRBD1. Germline lookup yields CDR1 SEHNR and CDR2 FQNEAQ (reference sequence). With 1 base clipped from V and 10 bases from J, the junction kept 7 bases outside the gene matches. The CDR3 spans 15 residues. The CDR3 sequence: CASSLEPGQGVTIYF. In nucleotides, the CDR3 is TGTGCCAGCAGCTTAGAACCCGGACAGGGGGTAACCATATATTTT.

This rearrangement joins TRBV18 to TRBJ1-2, with D maybe TRBD1 (6 bases). V was cut by 5 bases and J by 0 bases, with 13 bases left in between. Germline V gene data show CDR1 as KGHSH and CDR2 as LQKENI. The CDR3 loop spans 15 amino acids. The CDR3 loop is CASSSEGGSNYGYTF. For the CDR3, the DNA is TGTGCCAGCTCATCTGAGGGGGGCTCTAACTATGGCTACACCTTC. Using reference TRBV18 and TRBJ1-2 for the parts outside the CDR3, the full variable domain is NAGVMQNPRHLVRRRGQEARLRCSPMKGHSHVYWYRQLPEEGLKFMVYLQKENIIDESGMPKERFSAEFPKEGPSILRIQQVVRGDSAAYFCASSSEGGSNYGYTFGSGTRLTVV.

A few counts support this clone. The V call is TRBV28, the J call TRBJ2-7; D is tentatively TRBD1 or TRBD2 (5 bases each). The CDR3 is made up of 14 amino acids. Trimming left V 3 bases short and J 0 bases short, with 9 bases between. Germline loops: CDR1 MDHEN, CDR2 SYDVKM. The CDR3: CASSFVGVSYEQYF. The DNA of the CDR3 is TGTGCCAGCAGTTTTGTGGGGGTCTCCTACGAGCAGTACTTC.

V is TRBV27 and J is TRBJ1-2, with D tentatively TRBD1 (5 bases). V shed 5 bases and J shed 4 bases, with 11 bases lying between them. The CDR3 has 13 amino acids. Germline loops: CDR1 MNHEY, CDR2 SMNVEV (reference sequence). This CDR3 reads CASSGAQLYGYTF. CDR3 DNA sequence: TGTGCCAGCAGTGGGGCTCAACTCTATGGCTACACCTTC.

The chain employs TRBV15 and TRBJ2-2, with 9 bases aligning to TRBD1. Germline values: CDR1 LNHNV, CDR2 YYDKDF (reference sequence). The CDR3 has 16 residues. Unmatched junction bases numbered 5, after V lost 5 bases and J lost 1 base. In DNA, the CDR3 is TGTGCCACCAGCGCTGGGACAGGGAAGAACACCGGGGAGCTGTTTTTT. This translates into CATSAGTGKNTGELFF.